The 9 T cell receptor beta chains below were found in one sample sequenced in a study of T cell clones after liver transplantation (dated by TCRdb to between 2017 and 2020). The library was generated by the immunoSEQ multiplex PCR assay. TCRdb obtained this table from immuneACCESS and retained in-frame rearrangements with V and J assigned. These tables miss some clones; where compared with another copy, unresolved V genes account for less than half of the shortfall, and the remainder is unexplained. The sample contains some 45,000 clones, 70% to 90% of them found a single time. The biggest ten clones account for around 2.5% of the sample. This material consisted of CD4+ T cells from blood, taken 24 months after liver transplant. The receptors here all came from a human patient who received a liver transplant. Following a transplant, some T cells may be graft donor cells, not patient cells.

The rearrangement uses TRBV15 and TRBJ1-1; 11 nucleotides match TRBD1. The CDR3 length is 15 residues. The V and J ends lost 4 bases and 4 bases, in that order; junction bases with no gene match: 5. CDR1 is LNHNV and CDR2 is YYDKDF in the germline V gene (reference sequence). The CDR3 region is CATSNRGQGGTEAFF. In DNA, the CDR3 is TGTGCCACCAGCAACCGGGGACAGGGGGGCACTGAAGCTTTCTTT.

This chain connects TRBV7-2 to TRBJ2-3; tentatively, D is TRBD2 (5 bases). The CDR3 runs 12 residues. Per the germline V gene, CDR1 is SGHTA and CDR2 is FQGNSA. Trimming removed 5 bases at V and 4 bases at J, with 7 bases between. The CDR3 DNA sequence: TGTGCCAGCAGCCCAGCGGCAGATACGCAGTATTTT. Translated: CASSPAADTQYF.

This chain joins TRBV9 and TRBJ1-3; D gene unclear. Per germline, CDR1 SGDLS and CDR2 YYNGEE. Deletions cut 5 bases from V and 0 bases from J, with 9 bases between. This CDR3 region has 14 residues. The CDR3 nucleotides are TGTGCCAGCAGTCGCTTCCTCTCTGGAAACACCATATATTTT. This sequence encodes CASSRFLSGNTIYF.

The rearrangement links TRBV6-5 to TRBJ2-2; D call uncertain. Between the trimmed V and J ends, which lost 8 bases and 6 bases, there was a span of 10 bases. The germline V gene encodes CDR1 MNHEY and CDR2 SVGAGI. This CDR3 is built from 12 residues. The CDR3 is CASGWGSGELFF. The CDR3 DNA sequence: TGTGCCAGCGGGTGGGGTTCCGGGGAGCTGTTTTTT.

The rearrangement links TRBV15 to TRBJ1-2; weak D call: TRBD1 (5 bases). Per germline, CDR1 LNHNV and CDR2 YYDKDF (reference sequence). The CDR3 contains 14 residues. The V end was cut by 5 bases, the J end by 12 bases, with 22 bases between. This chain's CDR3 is CATSSLGVLEVNTF. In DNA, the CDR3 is TGTGCCACCAGCTCATTAGGGGTCCTCGAGGTTAACACCTTC.

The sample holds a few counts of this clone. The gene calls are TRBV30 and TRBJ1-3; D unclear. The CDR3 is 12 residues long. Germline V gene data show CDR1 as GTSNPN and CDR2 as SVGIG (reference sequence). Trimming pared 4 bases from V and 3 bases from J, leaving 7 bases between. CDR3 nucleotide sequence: TGTGCCTGGAAAGGGAATGGAAACACCATATATTTT. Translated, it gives CAWKGNGNTIYF.

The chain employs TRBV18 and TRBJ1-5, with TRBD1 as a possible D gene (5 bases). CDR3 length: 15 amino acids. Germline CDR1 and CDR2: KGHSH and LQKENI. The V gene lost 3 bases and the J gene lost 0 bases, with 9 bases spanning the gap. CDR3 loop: CASSPTVNSNQPQHF. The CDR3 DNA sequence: TGTGCCAGCTCACCGACAGTAAATAGCAATCAGCCCCAGCATTTT.

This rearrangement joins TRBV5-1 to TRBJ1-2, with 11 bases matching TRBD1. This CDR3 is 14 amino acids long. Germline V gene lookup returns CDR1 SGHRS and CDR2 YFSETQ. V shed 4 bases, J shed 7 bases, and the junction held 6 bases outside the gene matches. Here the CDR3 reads CASSPRTGGTGYTF. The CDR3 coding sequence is TGCGCCAGCAGCCCCAGGACAGGGGGCACTGGCTACACCTTC.

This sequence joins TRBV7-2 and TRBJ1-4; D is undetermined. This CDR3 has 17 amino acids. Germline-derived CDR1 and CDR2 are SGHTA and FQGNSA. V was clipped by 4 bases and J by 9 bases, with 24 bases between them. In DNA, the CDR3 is TGTGCCAGCAGCTCAGCTTCGGGCCCCGGCGGAGTGAAAAAACTGTTTTTT. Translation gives CASSSASGPGGVKKLFF.